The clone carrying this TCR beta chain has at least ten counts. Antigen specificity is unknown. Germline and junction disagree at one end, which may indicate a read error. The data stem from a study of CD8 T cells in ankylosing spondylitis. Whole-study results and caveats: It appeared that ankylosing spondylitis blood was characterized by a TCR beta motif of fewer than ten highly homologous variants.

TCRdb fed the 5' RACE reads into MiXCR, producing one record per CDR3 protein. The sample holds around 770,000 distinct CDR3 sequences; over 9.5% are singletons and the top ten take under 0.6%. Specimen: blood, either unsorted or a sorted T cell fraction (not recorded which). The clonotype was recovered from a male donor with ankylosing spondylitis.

CDR3 protein: CASSFVLLAVF. The CDR3 DNA sequence: TGTGCCAGCAGTTTTGTTCTGCTCGCGGTCTTC. This chain uses TRBV12-3 or TRBV12-4 with TRBJ2-1; no definite D call. This CDR3 is 11 amino acids long.